This T cell receptor beta chain originates from a study of T cells expressing NK-cell markers. Overall study context: From sorted CD3+CD56+NKG2C+, CD3+CD56+NKG2C- and CD3+CD56-NKG2C+ T cells came the TCR beta repertoires. Just one sequenced donor of eight was HCMV-seronegative, while seven were seropositive.

UMIs accompanied the 5'RACE template switching by which TCR beta cDNA was made. TCRdb re-analyzed the 5' RACE reads; it lists each CDR3 protein once, without DNA. Its table lists some 150,000 distinct CDR3 sequences. What was sequenced was blood T cells: a sorted CD56 or NKG2C T cell subset, CD4+ or CD8+ T cells, or bulk PBMC T cells (not recorded which). This sequence was found in a man aged 18 to 30 in good health.

CDR3 in amino acids: CASVQTGYRQETQYF. The genes are TRBV5-1 and TRBJ2-5; as DNA is missing, the TRBD1 call by TCRdb cannot be tested. The CDR3 sequence is 15 residues long. CDR1 is SGHRS and CDR2 is YFSETQ in the germline V gene.